This is a list of T cell receptor beta chains from one sample in a study of blood T cells in healthy people across ages. MiXCR, run by TCRdb on the 5' RACE reads, gives a single entry per CDR3 protein. The table includes 650,000 to 1,000,000 distinct CDR3 sequences, roughly 35% detected once. The material sequenced was blood. The source of these receptors is a man between 18 and 29 years old in good health. The CDR3 runs from the conserved cysteine through the conserved F or W. The order of the fields is V gene, clone size, D gene, J gene, CDR3 protein, CDR3 DNA. A D gene is named only where the DNA matches it firmly. Part of the rows lack a size; the others show once, few, many or a class for expanded clones.

v_gene: TRBV20-1; abundance: -; d_gene: -; j_gene: TRBJ1-1; CDR3aa: CSASWPEAFF; CDR3nt: TGCAGTGCTAGCTGGCCAGAAGCTTTCTTT
v_gene: TRBV7-6; abundance: -; d_gene: TRBD1; j_gene: TRBJ1-6; CDR3aa: CASSLDQGATNSPLHF; CDR3nt: TGTGCCAGCAGCTTAGATCAGGGGGCGACTAATTCACCCCTCCACTTT
v_gene: TRBV25-1; abundance: few; d_gene: -; j_gene: TRBJ1-6; CDR3aa: CACSESGVSPLHF; CDR3nt: TGTGCCTGCAGTGAATCTGGGGTATCACCCCTCCACTTT
v_gene: TRBV12-3/TRBV12-4; abundance: -; d_gene: -; j_gene: TRBJ1-1; CDR3aa: CASRYRNTEAFF; CDR3nt: TGTGCCAGCAGATACAGGAACACTGAAGCTTTCTTT
v_gene: TRBV20-1; abundance: few; d_gene: -; j_gene: TRBJ1-1; CDR3aa: CSARGMNTEAFF; CDR3nt: TGCAGTGCTAGAGGGATGAACACTGAAGCTTTCTTT
v_gene: TRBV29-1; abundance: -; d_gene: -; j_gene: TRBJ1-1; CDR3aa: CSVQAGRSTEAFF; CDR3nt: TGCAGCGTTCAAGCAGGGAGGTCCACTGAAGCTTTCTTT
v_gene: TRBV6-2/TRBV6-3; abundance: -; d_gene: TRBD1; j_gene: TRBJ1-5; CDR3aa: CASKPGQLNNQPQHF; CDR3nt: TGTGCCAGCAAGCCGGGACAGCTTAATAATCAGCCCCAGCATTTT
v_gene: TRBV21-1; abundance: many; d_gene: -; j_gene: TRBJ2-4; CDR3aa: CASSPLMTWDKNIQYF; CDR3nt: TGTGCCAGCAGCCCCCTTATGACTTGGGACAAAAACATTCAGTACTTC
v_gene: TRBV27; abundance: -; d_gene: TRBD1; j_gene: TRBJ1-2; CDR3aa: CASSQSTGSVGGYTF; CDR3nt: TGTGCCAGCAGTCAATCGACAGGGTCGGTCGGTGGCTACACCTTC
v_gene: TRBV29-1; abundance: few; d_gene: TRBD2; j_gene: TRBJ2-3; CDR3aa: CSASPGTSVRDTQYF; CDR3nt: TGCAGCGCTTCCCCCGGGACTAGTGTCAGAGATACGCAGTATTTT
v_gene: TRBV4-3; abundance: few; d_gene: -; j_gene: TRBJ2-1; CDR3aa: CASRRGNSYNEQFF; CDR3nt: TGCGCCAGCAGACGCGGGAATTCCTACAATGAGCAGTTCTTC
v_gene: TRBV4-3; abundance: few; d_gene: -; j_gene: TRBJ2-3; CDR3aa: CASSQAAAESTDTQYF; CDR3nt: TGCGCCAGCAGCCAAGCGGCCGCAGAAAGCACAGATACGCAGTATTTT
v_gene: TRBV7-9; abundance: -; d_gene: -; j_gene: TRBJ2-3; CDR3aa: CASTPGAPTREQYF; CDR3nt: TGTGCCAGCACCCCAGGGGCTCCAACCCGTGAGCAGTATTTT
v_gene: TRBV4-3; abundance: few; d_gene: -; j_gene: TRBJ1-1; CDR3aa: CASSQDARDTEAFF; CDR3nt: TGCGCCAGCAGCCAAGATGCTCGGGACACTGAAGCTTTCTTT
v_gene: TRBV7-2; abundance: many; d_gene: -; j_gene: TRBJ1-2; CDR3aa: CASSKELDRGYTF; CDR3nt: TGTGCCAGCAGCAAGGAGTTGGATAGGGGCTACACCTTC
v_gene: TRBV6-6; abundance: -; d_gene: -; j_gene: TRBJ2-3; CDR3aa: CASSYMGAGKSTDTQYF; CDR3nt: TGTGCCAGCAGTTACATGGGGGCGGGAAAAAGCACAGATACGCAGTATTTT
v_gene: TRBV18; abundance: -; d_gene: -; j_gene: TRBJ2-1; CDR3aa: CASSPPVSTNEQFF; CDR3nt: TGTGCCAGCTCACCACCGGTGTCGACCAATGAGCAGTTCTTC
v_gene: TRBV6-1; abundance: -; d_gene: -; j_gene: TRBJ2-3; CDR3aa: CASTSGPDTQYF; CDR3nt: TGTGCCAGCACTTCAGGGCCAGATACGCAGTATTTT
v_gene: TRBV2; abundance: many; d_gene: -; j_gene: TRBJ2-3; CDR3aa: CASSPTSAGDTSTDTQYF; CDR3nt: TGTGCCAGCAGCCCAACCTCCGCCGGGGACACCTCCACAGATACGCAGTATTTT
v_gene: TRBV6-6; abundance: -; d_gene: -; j_gene: TRBJ1-1; CDR3aa: CASSNRLMNTEAFF; CDR3nt: TGTGCCAGCAGTAACCGACTTATGAACACTGAAGCTTTCTTT
v_gene: TRBV6-6; abundance: many; d_gene: -; j_gene: TRBJ1-2; CDR3aa: CASSLLGLGYTF; CDR3nt: TGTGCCAGCAGCCTTTTAGGGTTAGGCTACACCTTC
v_gene: TRBV24-1; abundance: -; d_gene: TRBD1; j_gene: TRBJ1-2; CDR3aa: CATSERDRVNGYTF; CDR3nt: TGTGCCACCAGTGAAAGGGACAGGGTCAATGGCTACACCTTC